The entry that follows covers one TCR beta chain sequence. This clonotype was counted a few times. The antigen this receptor binds is unknown. No base qualities exist here, and no much larger clone lies one base off it. These data come from a study of blood T cells in healthy people across ages (dated by TCRdb to 2014 to 2015). Background for the entire study: In model experiments, template switching captured about one uniquely barcoded TCR beta cDNA molecule for every two T cells. Two additional independent replicas of 1 million unique cDNA reads from the same blood draw were analyzed for two donors (one aged 18 to 29 and one aged 80 or older). The study measured age-related changes in TCR beta repertoire diversity using deep sequencing normalized with unique cDNA molecular identifiers. To avoid experimental bias, donors of different ages were distributed randomly across sequencing lanes. The donors were split into four age groups: young (average around 15 years), middle-aged (nearly 40), aged (62) and long-lived (about 74). Results the study describes overall, beyond this receptor: Observed TCR beta diversity correlated strongly with the percentage of naive T cells measured by flow cytometry. The long-lived group showed more naive CD4+ T cells, fewer expanded clones and increased TCR diversity than the aged group, suggesting age selection. Donor CMV infection status was unknown, potentially confounding age-related changes in expanded clonotypes. Estimates of total diversity from one million sequenced T cells were regarded as lower bounds and underestimates. Since profiling was done on bulk unsorted PBMCs, naive and antigen-experienced compartments could not be conclusively compared. Observed TCR beta diversity per million T cells fell roughly linearly with age, and a significant reduction was already apparent by age around 40.

The roughly 39 donors, aged 6 to 90 years, were systemically healthy Caucasian individuals from Russia. Each donor gave roughly 11 milliliters of peripheral blood, drawn into EDTA-treated Vacutainer tubes. Ficoll-Paque density-gradient centrifugation was used to isolate PBMCs, with at least 6 million obtained per sample. Total RNA, at least 6 micrograms per sample, was extracted from PBMCs with Trizol reagent. For every donor, an aliquot of PBMCs went through flow cytometry to measure the percentages of naive CD45RAhigh/CD27high T cells. From a lookup of the germline V gene, CDR1 and CDR2 are ENHRY and SYGVKD. The CDR3 numbers 14 residues from cysteine through phenylalanine. The only DNA kept is the CDR3, 42 bases in frame from the first base. Compared with germline, V lacks 0 bases and J lacks 6 bases; bases without a gene match: 1. Library method: 5' RACE. Sequencing relied on an Illumina HiSeq 2500. The second PCR ran for roughly 7 to 11 cycles and used a J-beta primer mix along with a sample-barcoded 5' primer. A unique molecular identifier was introduced onto each TCR beta cDNA molecule by a template-switch 5' adaptor carrying 12 random nucleotides. Each sample yielded at least 2.5 million CDR3-containing paired-end reads. First-strand cDNA was synthesized from all RNA with the Mint cDNA synthesis kit, primed by a TRBC-specific oligonucleotide. Following uracil-DNA glycosylase treatment, all cDNA underwent a first 18-cycle PCR with the universal primers M1SS and BC2_uni_R. The original methods were these. Normalization of each sample was performed by random selection of 1 million high-quality reads, each carrying a distinct molecular identifier. Reads sharing molecular identifiers were discarded rather than binned into consensus sequences. MiTCR, run with a Q25 quality threshold and the strictest error-elimination algorithm, handled CDR3 identification, clonotype clustering and error correction. A nonparametric unseen species model with Euler transformation was used to estimate a lower bound on total TCR beta diversity. The public sequencing data were trimmed at Q25 with fastp and processed into clonotypes with MiXCR by TCRdb, which kept only in-frame beta chains. Each record represents a unique CDR3 protein, reported with the most common genes and DNA among its rows. TCRdb's processing, not the authors', yielded these V and J calls. In all, the sample holds 1.5 million to 1.8 million distinct CDR3 sequences, and roughly two fifths of those were seen once. Jointly, the top ten make up just over 4% of the sample.

The source is a woman aged 18 to 35 in good health. The chain was built from TRBV10-3 and TRBJ2-7, and TRBD2 matches 11 of the central bases. Sequencing was carried out using blood. In nucleotide form, the sequence is TGTGCCATCAGTGAGTCCGGGACTAGCGGCGAGCAGTACTTC. It translates to CAISESGTSGEQYF.